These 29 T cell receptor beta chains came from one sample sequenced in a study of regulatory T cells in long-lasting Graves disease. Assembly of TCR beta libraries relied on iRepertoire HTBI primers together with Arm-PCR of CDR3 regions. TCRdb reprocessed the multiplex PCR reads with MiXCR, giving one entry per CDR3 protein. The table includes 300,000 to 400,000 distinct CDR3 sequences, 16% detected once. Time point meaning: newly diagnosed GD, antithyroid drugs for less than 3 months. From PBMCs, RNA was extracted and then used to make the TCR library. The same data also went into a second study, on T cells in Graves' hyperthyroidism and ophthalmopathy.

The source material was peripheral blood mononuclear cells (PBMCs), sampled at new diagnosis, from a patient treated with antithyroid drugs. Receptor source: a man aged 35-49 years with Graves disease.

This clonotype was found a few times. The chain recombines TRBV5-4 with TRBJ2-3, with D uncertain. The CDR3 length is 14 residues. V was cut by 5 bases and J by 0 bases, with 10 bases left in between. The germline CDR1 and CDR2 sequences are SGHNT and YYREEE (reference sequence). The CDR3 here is CASRTGSSTDTQYF. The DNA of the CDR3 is TGTGCCAGCAGGACGGGTTCTAGCACAGATACGCAGTATTTT.

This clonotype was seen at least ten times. The DNA for the CDR3 is TGTGCCTTGGAACACGGGGGGAAGGAAAAACTGTTTTTT. This translates into CALEHGGKEKLFF. The chain carries TRBV30 and TRBJ1-4; D perhaps matches TRBD1 (5 bases). Per germline, CDR1 GTSNPN and CDR2 SVGIG (reference sequence). The germline V and J ends were trimmed by 7 bases and 8 bases, with 17 bases remaining between them. The CDR3 has 13 amino acids.

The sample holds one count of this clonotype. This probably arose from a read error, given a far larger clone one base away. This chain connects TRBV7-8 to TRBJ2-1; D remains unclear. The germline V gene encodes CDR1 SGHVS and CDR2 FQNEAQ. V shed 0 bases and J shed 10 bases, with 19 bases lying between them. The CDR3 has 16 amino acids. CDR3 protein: CASSLAVGWSSYEQFF. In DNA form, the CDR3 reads TGTGCCAGCAGCTTAGCCGTCGGGTGGAGCTCCTACGAGCAGTTCTTC.

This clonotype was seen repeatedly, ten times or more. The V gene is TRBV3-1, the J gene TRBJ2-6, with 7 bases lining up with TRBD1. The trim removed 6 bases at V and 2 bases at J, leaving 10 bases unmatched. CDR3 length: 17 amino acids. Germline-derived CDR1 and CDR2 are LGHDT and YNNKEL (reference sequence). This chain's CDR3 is CASRLKITGAGANVLTF. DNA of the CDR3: TGTGCCAGCAGACTCAAAATTACAGGGGCTGGGGCCAACGTCCTGACTTTC.

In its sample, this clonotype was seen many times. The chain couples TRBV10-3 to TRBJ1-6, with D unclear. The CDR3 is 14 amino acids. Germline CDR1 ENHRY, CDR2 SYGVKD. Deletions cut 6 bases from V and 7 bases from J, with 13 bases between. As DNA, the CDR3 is TGTGCCATCAGATCCAGGTTTCTGAATTCACCCCTCCACTTT. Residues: CAIRSRFLNSPLHF.

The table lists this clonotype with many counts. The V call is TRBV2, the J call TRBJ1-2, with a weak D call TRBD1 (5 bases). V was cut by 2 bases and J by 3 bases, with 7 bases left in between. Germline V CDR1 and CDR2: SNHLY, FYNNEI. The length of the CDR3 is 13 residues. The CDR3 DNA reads TGTGCCAGCAGTGAAAGGGGATACTATGGCTACACCTTC. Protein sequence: CASSERGYYGYTF. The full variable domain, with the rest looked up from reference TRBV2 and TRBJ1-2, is EPEVTQTPSHQVTQMGQEVILRCVPISNHLYFYWYRQILGQKVEFLVSFYNNEISEKSEIFDDQFSVERPDGSNFTLKIRSTKLEDSAMYFCASSERGYYGYTFGSGTRLTVV.

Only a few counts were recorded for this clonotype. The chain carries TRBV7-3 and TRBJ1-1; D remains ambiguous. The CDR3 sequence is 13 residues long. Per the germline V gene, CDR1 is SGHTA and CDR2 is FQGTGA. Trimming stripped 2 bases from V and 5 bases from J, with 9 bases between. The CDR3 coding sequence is TGTGCCAGCAGCTTATTTCCAGCGACTGAAGCTTTCTTT. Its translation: CASSLFPATEAFF.

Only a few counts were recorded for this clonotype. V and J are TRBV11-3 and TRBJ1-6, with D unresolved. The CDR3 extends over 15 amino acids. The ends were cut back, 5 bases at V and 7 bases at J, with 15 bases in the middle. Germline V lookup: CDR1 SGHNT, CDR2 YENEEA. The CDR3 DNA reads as TGTGCCAGCAGCCCCGGATCAAAGGGAAATTCACCCCTCCACTTT. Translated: CASSPGSKGNSPLHF.

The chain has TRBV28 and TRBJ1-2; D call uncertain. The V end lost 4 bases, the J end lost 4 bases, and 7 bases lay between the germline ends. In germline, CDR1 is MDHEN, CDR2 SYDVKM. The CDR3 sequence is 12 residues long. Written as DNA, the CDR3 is TGTGCCAGCAGTTGGGCCACCTATGGCTACACCTTC. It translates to CASSWATYGYTF.

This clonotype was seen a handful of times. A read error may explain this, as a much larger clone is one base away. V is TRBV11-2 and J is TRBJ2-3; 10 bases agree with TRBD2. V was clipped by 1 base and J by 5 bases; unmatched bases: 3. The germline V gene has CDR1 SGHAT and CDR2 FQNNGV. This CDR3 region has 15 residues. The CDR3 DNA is TGTGCCAGCAGCTTAGCATTAGCGGGAGGAGATACGCAGTATTTT. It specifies CASSLALAGGDTQYF.

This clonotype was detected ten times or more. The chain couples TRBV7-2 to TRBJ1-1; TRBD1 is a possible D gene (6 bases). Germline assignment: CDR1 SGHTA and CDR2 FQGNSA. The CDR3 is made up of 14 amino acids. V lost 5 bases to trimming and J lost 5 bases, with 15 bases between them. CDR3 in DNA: TGTGCCAGCAGCCAGACAGGACGTTTAACTGAAGCTTTCTTT. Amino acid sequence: CASSQTGRLTEAFF.

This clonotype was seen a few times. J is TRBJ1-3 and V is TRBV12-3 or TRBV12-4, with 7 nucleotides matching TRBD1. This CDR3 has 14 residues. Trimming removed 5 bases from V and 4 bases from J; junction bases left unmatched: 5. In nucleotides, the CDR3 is TGTGCCAGCAGTGGGGACAGTTCGGGAAACACCATATATTTT. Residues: CASSGDSSGNTIYF.

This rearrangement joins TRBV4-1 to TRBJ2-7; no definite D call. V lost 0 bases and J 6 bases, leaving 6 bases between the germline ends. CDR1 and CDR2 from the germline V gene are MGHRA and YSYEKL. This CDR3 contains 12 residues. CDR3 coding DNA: TGCGCCAGCAGCCAAGAACGCAGCGAGCAGTACTTC. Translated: CASSQERSEQYF.

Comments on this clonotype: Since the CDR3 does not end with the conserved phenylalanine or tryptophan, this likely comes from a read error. This CDR3 is CASSKKQGAWTEAFS. CDR3 DNA: TGTGCCAGCAGTAAAAAACAGGGGGCATGGACTGAAGCTTTCTCT. The chain has TRBV12-3 or TRBV12-4 and TRBJ1-1, with TRBD1 matching 9 bases. The V segment lost 5 bases and the J segment 5 bases; nucleotides outside the gene matches: 9. CDR3 length equals 15 residues.

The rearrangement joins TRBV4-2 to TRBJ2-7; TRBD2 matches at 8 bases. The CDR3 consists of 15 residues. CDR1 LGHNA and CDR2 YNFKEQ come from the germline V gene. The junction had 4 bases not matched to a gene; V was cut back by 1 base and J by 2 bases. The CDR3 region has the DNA TGTGCCAGCAGCCAAGTTAGCGGGGAAGCCTACGAGCAGTACTTC. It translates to CASSQVSGEAYEQYF.

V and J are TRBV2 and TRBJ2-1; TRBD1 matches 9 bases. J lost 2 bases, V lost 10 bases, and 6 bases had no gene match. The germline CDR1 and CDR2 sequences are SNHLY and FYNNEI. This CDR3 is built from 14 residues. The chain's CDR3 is CATRGTGPYNEQFF. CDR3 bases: TGTGCCACAAGAGGGACAGGGCCCTACAATGAGCAGTTCTTC.

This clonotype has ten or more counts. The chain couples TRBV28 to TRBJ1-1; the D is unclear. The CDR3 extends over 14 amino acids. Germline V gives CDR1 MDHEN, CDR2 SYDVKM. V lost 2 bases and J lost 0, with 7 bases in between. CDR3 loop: CASSLIPLNTEAFF. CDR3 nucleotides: TGTGCCAGCAGTTTAATCCCATTGAACACTGAAGCTTTCTTT. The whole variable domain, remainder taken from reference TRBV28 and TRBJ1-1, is DVKVTQSSRYLVKRTGEKVFLECVQDMDHENMFWYRQDPGLGLRLIYFSYDVKMKEKGDIPEGYSVSREKKERFSLILESASTNQTSMYLCASSLIPLNTEAFFGQGTRLTVV.

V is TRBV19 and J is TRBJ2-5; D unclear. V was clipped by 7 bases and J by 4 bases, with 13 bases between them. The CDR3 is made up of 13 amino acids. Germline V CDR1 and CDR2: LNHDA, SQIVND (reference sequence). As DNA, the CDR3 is TGTGCCAGTACGGCCAGAACCTCAGAGACCCAGTACTTC. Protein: CASTARTSETQYF.

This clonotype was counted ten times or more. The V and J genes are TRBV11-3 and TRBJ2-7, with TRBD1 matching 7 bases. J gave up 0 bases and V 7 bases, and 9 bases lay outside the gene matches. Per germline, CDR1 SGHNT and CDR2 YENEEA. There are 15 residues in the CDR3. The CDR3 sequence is CASTKTGVGSYEQYF. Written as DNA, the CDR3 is TGTGCCAGCACAAAAACAGGGGTGGGCTCCTACGAGCAGTACTTC.

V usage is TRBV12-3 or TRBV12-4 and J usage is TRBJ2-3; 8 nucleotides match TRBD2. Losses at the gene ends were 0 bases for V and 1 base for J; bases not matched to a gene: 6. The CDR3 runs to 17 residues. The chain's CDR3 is CASSLAVGLAGTDTQYF. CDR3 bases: TGTGCCAGCAGTTTAGCGGTAGGACTAGCCGGCACAGATACGCAGTATTTT.

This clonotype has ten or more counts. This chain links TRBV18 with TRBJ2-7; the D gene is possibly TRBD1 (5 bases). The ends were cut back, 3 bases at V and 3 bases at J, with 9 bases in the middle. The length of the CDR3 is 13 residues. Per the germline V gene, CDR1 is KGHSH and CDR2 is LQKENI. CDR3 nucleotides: TGTGCCAGCTCACCCTCAGGGCTCTACGAGCAGTACTTC. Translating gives CASSPSGLYEQYF.

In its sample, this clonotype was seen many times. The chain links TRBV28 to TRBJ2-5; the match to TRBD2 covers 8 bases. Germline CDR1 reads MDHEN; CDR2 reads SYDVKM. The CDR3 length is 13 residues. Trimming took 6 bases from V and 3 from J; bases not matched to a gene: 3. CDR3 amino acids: CASRLSGEETQYF. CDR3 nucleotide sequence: TGTGCCAGCAGACTTAGCGGGGAAGAGACCCAGTACTTC.

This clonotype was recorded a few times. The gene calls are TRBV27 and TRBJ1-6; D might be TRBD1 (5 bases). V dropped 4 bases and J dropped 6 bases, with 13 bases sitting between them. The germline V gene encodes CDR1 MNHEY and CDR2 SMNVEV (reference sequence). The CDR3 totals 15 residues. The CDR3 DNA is TGTGCCAGCAGTTCAGGGTACAGAGTTAATTCACCCCTCCACTTT. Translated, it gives CASSSGYRVNSPLHF.

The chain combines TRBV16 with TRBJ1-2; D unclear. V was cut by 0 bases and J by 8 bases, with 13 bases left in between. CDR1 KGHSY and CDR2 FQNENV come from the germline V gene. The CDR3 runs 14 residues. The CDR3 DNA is TGTGCCAGCAGCCAATCGTTGGACGTTTACGGCTACACCTTC. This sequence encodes CASSQSLDVYGYTF.

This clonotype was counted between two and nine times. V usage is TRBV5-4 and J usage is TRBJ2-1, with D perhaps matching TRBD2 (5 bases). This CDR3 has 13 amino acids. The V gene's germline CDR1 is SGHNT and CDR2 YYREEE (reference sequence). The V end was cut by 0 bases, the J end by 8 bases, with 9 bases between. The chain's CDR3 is CASSLAPGDEQFF. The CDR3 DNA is TGTGCCAGCAGCTTGGCTCCCGGGGATGAGCAGTTCTTC.

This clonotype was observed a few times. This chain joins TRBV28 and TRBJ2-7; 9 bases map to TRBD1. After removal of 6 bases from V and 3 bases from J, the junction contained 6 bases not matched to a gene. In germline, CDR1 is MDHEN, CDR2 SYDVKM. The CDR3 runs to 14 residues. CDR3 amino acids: CASRSGTGFYEQYF. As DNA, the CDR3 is TGTGCCAGCAGATCCGGGACAGGGTTCTACGAGCAGTACTTC.

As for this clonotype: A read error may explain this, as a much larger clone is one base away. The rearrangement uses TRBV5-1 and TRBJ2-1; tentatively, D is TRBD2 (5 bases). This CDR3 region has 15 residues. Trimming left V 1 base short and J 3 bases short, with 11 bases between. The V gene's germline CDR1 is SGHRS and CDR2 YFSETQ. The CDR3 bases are TGCGCCAGCAGCTTGAGTGACTACCTCTACAATGAGCAGTTCTTC. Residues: CASSLSDYLYNEQFF.

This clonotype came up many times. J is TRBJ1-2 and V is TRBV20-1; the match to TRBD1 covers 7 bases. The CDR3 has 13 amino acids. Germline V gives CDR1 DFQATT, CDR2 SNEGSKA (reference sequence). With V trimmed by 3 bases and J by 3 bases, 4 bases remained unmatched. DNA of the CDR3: TGCAGTGCTAGTTTAGGACAGGACTATGGCTACACCTTC. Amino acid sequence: CSASLGQDYGYTF.

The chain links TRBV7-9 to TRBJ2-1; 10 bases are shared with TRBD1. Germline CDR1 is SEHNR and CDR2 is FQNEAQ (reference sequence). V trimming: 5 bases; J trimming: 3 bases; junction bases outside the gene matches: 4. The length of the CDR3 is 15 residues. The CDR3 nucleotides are TGTGCCAGCAGCCCTCGGGACAGGGGCTACAATGAGCAGTTCTTC. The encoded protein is CASSPRDRGYNEQFF.